This entry describes one T cell receptor beta chain. Its antigen is still unknown. Triplicates of roughly 300,000 cells were sorted from each CD8+ T cell subset. The sample belongs to a study of CXCR3-negative and CXCR3-positive naive CD8 T cells. Study-level points and caveats: Sequencing showed both naive subsets with comparably high diversity, and memory CD8+ cells much lower. With respect to TRBV-TRBJ usage, naive CXCR3-negative and CXCR3-positive cells were similar; memory differed. Against CXCR3-negative naive cells, CXCR3-positive naive cells showed more hydrophobic TRB CDR3s.

Germline V gene lookup returns CDR1 SGHRS and CDR2 YFSETQ. The CDR3 is 14 residues long. The libraries of TRB cDNA were prepared using 5' RACE with UMI labels. TCRdb reprocessed the 5' RACE reads and reports one entry per CDR3 protein, with no DNA. Recorded for this sample: tens of thousands of distinct CDR3 sequences. The sequence was collected from a human donor in good health. Some clones in this sample may be carry-over from other donors' samples. The chain has TRBV5-1 and TRBJ2-7. Sequenced input: naive CXCR3+ CD8+ T cells from blood. Documented subset: CD45RO-CCR7+CD27+CD95- naive CD8+ T cells expressing CXCR3 (TNR3+). The CDR3 sequence is CASSLGQGSYEQYF.